The rows below give T cell receptor beta chains drawn from one sample of a study of blood T cell repertoires in COVID-19. This table comes from immunoSEQ multiplex PCR, and its TCRdb copy is limited to in-frame clones, with some not included. This table holds 100,000 or so clones, roughly 82% found once. The sequencing sample was made of peripheral blood. The receptors derive from a man aged 70-80 years with active or convalescent COVID-19. Both conserved end residues are part of each CDR3. The D gene is left open where the match is weak. Rows give clone size only sometimes, using once, few, many, or a class for an expanded clone.

j_call d_call v_call cdr3_length clone_size cdr3_aa cdr3_nt
TRBJ2-5 . TRBV11-2 14 . CASSTDAFQETQYF TGTGCCAGCAGCACAGACGCCTTTCAAGAGACCCAGTACTTC
TRBJ1-1 . TRBV30 17 once CAWSPPGVRRLNTEAFF TGTGCCTGGAGTCCCCCGGGGGTCCGGCGACTGAACACTGAAGCTTTCTTT
TRBJ2-1 TRBD2 TRBV11-3 15 once CASSRGGSYYNEQFF TGTGCCAGCTCGCGGGGGGGTTCTTACTACAATGAGCAGTTCTTC
TRBJ2-5 TRBD1 TRBV30 14 few CAWRKTGGWETQYF TGTGCCTGGAGGAAAACAGGGGGCTGGGAGACCCAGTACTTC
TRBJ1-2 TRBD1 TRBV20-1 11 . CSATDRGGYTF TGCAGTGCTACGGACAGGGGGGGCTACACCTTC
TRBJ2-3 TRBD2 TRBV15 16 . CATSRRTSGGLDTQYF TGTGCCACCAGCAGAAGGACTAGCGGGGGGCTAGATACGCAGTATTTT
TRBJ1-5 . TRBV12-3/TRBV12-4 13 . CASSLEVNQPQHF TGTGCCAGCAGTTTGGAGGTCAATCAGCCCCAGCATTTT
TRBJ2-6 . TRBV6-5 15 once CASSYENSGANVLTF TGTGCCAGCAGTTACGAGAACTCTGGGGCCAACGTCCTGACTTTC
TRBJ2-3 TRBD1 TRBV18 13 . CASSQDRDGTQYF TGTGCCAGCTCCCAAGACAGGGATGGTACGCAGTATTTT
TRBJ1-5 . TRBV28 13 few CASSSQSNQPQHF TGTGCCAGCAGTTCCCAAAGCAATCAGCCCCAGCATTTT
TRBJ2-7 . TRBV11-2 14 . CASSPPGVPYEQYF TGTGCCAGCAGCCCCCCCGGGGTGCCCTACGAGCAGTACTTC
TRBJ2-7 TRBD1 TRBV6-1 16 . CASSERGTGTGYEQYF TGTGCCAGCAGTGAACGGGGGACAGGGACGGGCTACGAGCAGTACTTC
TRBJ2-1 TRBD1 TRBV11-3 15 . CASSLDRGRYNEQFF TGTGCCAGCAGCTTAGACAGGGGGAGATACAATGAGCAGTTCTTC
TRBJ2-7 . TRBV30 12 . CAWSVLSYEQYF TGTGCCTGGAGTGTACTATCCTACGAGCAGTACTTC
TRBJ2-1 TRBD2 TRBV10-1 14 . CASRRRRGDNEQFF TGCGCCAGCCGCAGAAGGCGGGGGGATAATGAGCAGTTCTTC
TRBJ1-4 . TRBV11-2 15 . CASPKWGGGWEKLFF TGTGCCAGCCCCAAATGGGGGGGAGGTTGGGAAAAACTGTTTTTT
TRBJ2-7 . TRBV2 15 few CASRLNPSGAIEQYF TGTGCCAGCAGGCTCAATCCTTCGGGAGCGATCGAGCAGTACTTC
TRBJ1-4 . TRBV5-4 16 . CASSPGGTGSNEKLFF TGTGCCAGCAGCCCGGGCGGCACAGGGTCTAATGAAAAACTGTTTTTT